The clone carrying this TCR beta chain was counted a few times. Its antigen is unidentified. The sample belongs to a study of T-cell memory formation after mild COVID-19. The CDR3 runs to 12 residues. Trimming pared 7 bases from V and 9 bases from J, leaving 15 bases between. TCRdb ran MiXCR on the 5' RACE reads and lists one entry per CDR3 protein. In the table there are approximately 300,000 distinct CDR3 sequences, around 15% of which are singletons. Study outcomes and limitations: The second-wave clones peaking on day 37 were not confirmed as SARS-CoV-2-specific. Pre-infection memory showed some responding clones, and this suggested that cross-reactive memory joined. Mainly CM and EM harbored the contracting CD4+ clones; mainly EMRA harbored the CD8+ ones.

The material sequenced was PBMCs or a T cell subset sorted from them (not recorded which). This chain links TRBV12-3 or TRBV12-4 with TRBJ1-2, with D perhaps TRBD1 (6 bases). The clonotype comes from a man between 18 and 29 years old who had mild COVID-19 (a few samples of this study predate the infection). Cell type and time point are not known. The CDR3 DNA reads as TGTGCCAGCACTTTTGGGGGGGCGAGCTACACCTTC. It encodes CASTFGGASYTF.